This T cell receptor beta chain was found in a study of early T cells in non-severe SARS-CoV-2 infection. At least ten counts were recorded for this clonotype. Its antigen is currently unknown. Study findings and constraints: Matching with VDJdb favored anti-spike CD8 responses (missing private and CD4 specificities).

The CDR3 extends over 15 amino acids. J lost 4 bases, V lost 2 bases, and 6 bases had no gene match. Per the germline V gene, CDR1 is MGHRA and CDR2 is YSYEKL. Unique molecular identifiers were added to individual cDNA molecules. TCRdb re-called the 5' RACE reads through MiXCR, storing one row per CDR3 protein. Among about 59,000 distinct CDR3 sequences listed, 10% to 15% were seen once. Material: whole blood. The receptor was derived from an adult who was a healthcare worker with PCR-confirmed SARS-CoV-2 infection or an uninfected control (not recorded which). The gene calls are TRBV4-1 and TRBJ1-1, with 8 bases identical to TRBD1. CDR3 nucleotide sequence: TGCGCCAGCAGCCAAATTCTAGGACAGGGCACTGAAGCTTTCTTT. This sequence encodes CASSQILGQGTEAFF.